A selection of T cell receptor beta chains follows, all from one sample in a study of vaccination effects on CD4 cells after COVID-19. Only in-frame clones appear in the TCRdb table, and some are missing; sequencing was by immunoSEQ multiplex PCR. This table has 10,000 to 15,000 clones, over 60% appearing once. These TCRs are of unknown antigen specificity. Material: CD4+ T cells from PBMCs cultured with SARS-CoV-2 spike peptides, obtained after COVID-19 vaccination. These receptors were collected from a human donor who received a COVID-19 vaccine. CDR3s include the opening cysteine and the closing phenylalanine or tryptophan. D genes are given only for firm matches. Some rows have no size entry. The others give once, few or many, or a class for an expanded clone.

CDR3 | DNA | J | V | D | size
CASSLFLSSTSPLHF | TGTGCCAGCAGTTTATTCCTCTCGTCGACGTCACCCCTCCACTTT | TRBJ1-6 | TRBV27 | . | .
CASNGDTGELFF | TGCGCCAGCAATGGCGACACCGGGGAGCTGTTTTTT | TRBJ2-2 | TRBV5-1 | . | .
CASSSTGQGRSPLHF | TGTGCCAGCAGCAGCACGGGACAGGGTCGTTCACCCCTCCACTTT | TRBJ1-6 | TRBV3-1/TRBV3-2 | TRBD1 | few
CASSLEGQGGYEQYF | TGTGCCAGCAGCTTAGAGGGACAGGGGGGATACGAGCAGTACTTC | TRBJ2-7 | TRBV7-9 | TRBD1 | .
CASSLHGSGDSSYEQYF | TGTGCCAGCAGCTTACACGGTAGCGGGGACAGCTCCTACGAGCAGTACTTC | TRBJ2-7 | TRBV11-3 | . | .
CGEAAGVHEQYF | TGCGGAGAGGCAGCAGGGGTCCACGAGCAGTACTTC | TRBJ2-7 | TRBV13 | . | .
CASSLYRGTEAFF | TGTGCCAGCAGTTTATATAGGGGAACTGAAGCTTTCTTT | TRBJ1-1 | TRBV27 | . | .
CASSGASGTDTQYF | TGTGCCAGCAGTGGGGCTAGCGGCACAGATACGCAGTATTTT | TRBJ2-3 | TRBV6-6 | . | .
CASSQDPRGGGYNEQFF | TGTGCCAGCAGCCAAGATCCTAGGGGCGGGGGTTACAATGAGCAGTTCTTC | TRBJ2-1 | TRBV3-1/TRBV3-2 | TRBD2 | .
CASSLGDREYNEQFF | TGTGCCAGCAGCTTAGGGGACAGGGAGTACAATGAGCAGTTCTTC | TRBJ2-1 | TRBV7-2 | TRBD1 | .
CASSLGTGGGRSSYEQYF | TGTGCCAGCAGTTTGGGGACAGGGGGCGGGAGAAGCTCCTACGAGCAGTACTTC | TRBJ2-7 | TRBV28 | TRBD1 | .
CSAWDRGYGYTF | TGCAGCGCCTGGGACAGGGGATATGGCTACACCTTC | TRBJ1-2 | TRBV29-1 | TRBD1 | .
CASSLSTRGELFF | TGTGCCAGCAGCTTATCCACCCGCGGGGAGCTGTTTTTT | TRBJ2-2 | TRBV7-2 | . | .
CAISPTGDSEKLFF | TGTGCCATCAGCCCGACAGGGGACAGCGAAAAACTGTTTTTT | TRBJ1-4 | TRBV10-3 | TRBD1 | .
CASSISANQPQHF | TGTGCCAGTAGTATTTCCGCCAATCAGCCCCAGCATTTT | TRBJ1-5 | TRBV19 | . | .
CATHSRREGARNTEAFF | TGTGCCACTCACTCTAGAAGGGAGGGGGCCAGAAACACTGAAGCTTTCTTT | TRBJ1-1 | TRBV14 | TRBD1 | few
CASSHFTGTTQETQYF | TGTGCCAGCAGCCACTTTACAGGGACAACCCAAGAGACCCAGTACTTC | TRBJ2-5 | TRBV3-1/TRBV3-2 | . | few
CASSLVGSSGYYNSPLHF | TGTGCCAGCAGCTTGGTGGGGTCCTCGGGGTACTATAATTCACCCCTCCACTTT | TRBJ1-6 | TRBV5-6 | . | .
CASSIQAGITYEQYF | TGTGCCAGTAGTATCCAAGCGGGGATAACCTACGAGCAGTACTTC | TRBJ2-7 | TRBV19 | TRBD2 | .
CASSLETSGSNYEQYF | TGTGCCAGCAGCTTGGAGACTAGCGGGAGTAACTACGAGCAGTACTTC | TRBJ2-7 | TRBV5-8 | TRBD2 | .
CASSPTLNTEAFF | TGTGCCAGCAGCCCGACGCTGAACACTGAAGCTTTCTTT | TRBJ1-1 | TRBV5-4 | . | .
CASSRRDRNTEAFF | TGCGCCAGCAGCCGCCGGGACAGGAACACTGAAGCTTTCTTT | TRBJ1-1 | TRBV5-1 | TRBD1 | .
CASSYSYAPEYEQYF | TGTGCCAGCAGTTACTCGTACGCCCCCGAATACGAGCAGTACTTC | TRBJ2-7 | TRBV6-5 | . | once
CAINRQGDVTEAFF | TGTGCCATCAACAGACAGGGAGACGTCACTGAAGCTTTCTTT | TRBJ1-1 | TRBV10-3 | TRBD1 | few
CASSLDGEGYNEQFF | TGCGCCAGCAGCTTGGACGGAGAGGGATACAATGAGCAGTTCTTC | TRBJ2-1 | TRBV5-1 | . | .
CASSLAVNYGYTF | TGTGCCAGCAGTCTAGCGGTTAACTATGGCTACACCTTC | TRBJ1-2 | TRBV27 | . | .
CASSYYQGQLYGYTF | TGTGCCAGCAGTTACTACCAGGGCCAGCTCTATGGCTACACCTTC | TRBJ1-2 | TRBV6-5 | . | .
CASSSAGTGMKDTEAFF | TGTGCCAGCAGTTCTGCCGGGACAGGGATGAAGGACACTGAAGCTTTCTTT | TRBJ1-1 | TRBV27 | TRBD1 | medium-sized
CATSRDRPETQYF | TGTGCCACCAGCCGCGACCGTCCGGAGACCCAGTACTTC | TRBJ2-5 | TRBV15 | . | once
CSAAGQETQYF | TGCAGCGCTGCCGGACAAGAGACCCAGTACTTC | TRBJ2-5 | TRBV20-1 | . | once
CASSLSGSGKTQYF | TGTGCCAGTAGTCTGTCGGGGTCGGGGAAGACCCAGTACTTC | TRBJ2-5 | TRBV19 | . | .
CASSPGRTGQETQYF | TGTGCCAGCAGCCCCGGTAGGACAGGGCAAGAGACCCAGTACTTC | TRBJ2-5 | TRBV5-4 | TRBD1 | .
CASSLLQGRNTEAFF | TGTGCCAGTAGTCTACTACAGGGTAGGAACACTGAAGCTTTCTTT | TRBJ1-1 | TRBV19 | . | .
CASSENRATNEKLFF | TGTGCCAGCAGTGAAAACCGGGCCACTAATGAAAAACTGTTTTTT | TRBJ1-4 | TRBV6-1 | . | .
CASSDSRSGANVLTF | TGCGCCAGCAGCGACTCGCGCTCTGGGGCCAACGTCCTGACTTTC | TRBJ2-6 | TRBV5-1 | . | few
CASSPIRVQETQYF | TGCGCCAGCAGCCCCATACGAGTTCAAGAGACCCAGTACTTC | TRBJ2-5 | TRBV5-1 | . | once